The clone carrying this T cell receptor (beta chain) showed up many times. The V and J ends lost 5 bases and 0 bases respectively, with 22 bases between them. CDR1 and CDR2 from the germline V gene are MNHNS and SASEGT. This CDR3 spans 18 amino acids. These data originate in a study of T cells in Graves' hyperthyroidism and ophthalmopathy. Patients were aged 18 to 65, had disease duration under 2 months, and had newly diagnosed hyperthyroidism. PBMCs were collected from an approximately 9.4 ml volume of fresh peripheral blood. Authors of the study amplified TCR beta CDR3 regions from RNA transcripts. In the first-round RT-PCR of the TCR CDR3, the HTBI primer set was used. TCRdb re-called the multiplex PCR reads with MiXCR, one entry per CDR3 protein. Of about 360,000 distinct CDR3 sequences in the sample, 25% were seen once.

The rearrangement links TRBV6-1 to TRBJ1-1; perhaps TRBD1 as D (5 bases). The sequenced material came from blood. The source is a man aged 50-59 years with Graves' hyperthyroidism. DNA for the CDR3: TGTGCCAGCAGTCCTTCCTTCGGGGGAAGCTTGGTGAACACTGAAGCTTTCTTT. Protein sequence: CASSPSFGGSLVNTEAFF.